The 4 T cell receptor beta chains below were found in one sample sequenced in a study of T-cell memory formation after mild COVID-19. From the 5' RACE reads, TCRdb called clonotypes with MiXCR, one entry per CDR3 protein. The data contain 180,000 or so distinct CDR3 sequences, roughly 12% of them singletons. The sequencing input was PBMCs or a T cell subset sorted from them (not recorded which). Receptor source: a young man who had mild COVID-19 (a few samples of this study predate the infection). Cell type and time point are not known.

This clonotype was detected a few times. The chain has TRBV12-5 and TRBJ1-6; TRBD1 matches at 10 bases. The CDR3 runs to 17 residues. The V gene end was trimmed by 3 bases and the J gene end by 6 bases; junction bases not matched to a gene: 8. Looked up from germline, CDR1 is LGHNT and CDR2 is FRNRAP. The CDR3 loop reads CASGLDRGLNPNSPLHF. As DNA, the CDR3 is TGTGCTAGTGGTTTAGACAGGGGGCTAAACCCTAATTCACCCCTCCACTTT.

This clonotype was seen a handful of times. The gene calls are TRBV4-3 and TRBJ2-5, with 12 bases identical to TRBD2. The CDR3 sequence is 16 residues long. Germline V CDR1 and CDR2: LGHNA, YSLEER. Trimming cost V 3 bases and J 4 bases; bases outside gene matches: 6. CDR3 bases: TGCGCCAGCAGCCAGGCTAGCGGGGGGGCCGGAGAGACCCAGTACTTC. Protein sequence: CASSQASGGAGETQYF.

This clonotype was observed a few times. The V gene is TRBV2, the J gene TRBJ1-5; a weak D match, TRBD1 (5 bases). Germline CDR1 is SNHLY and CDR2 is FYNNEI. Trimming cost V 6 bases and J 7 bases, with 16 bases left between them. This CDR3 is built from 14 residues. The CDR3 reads CASRAGAGSQPQHF. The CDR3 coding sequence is TGTGCCAGCAGGGCCGGGGCAGGTAGCCAGCCCCAGCATTTT.

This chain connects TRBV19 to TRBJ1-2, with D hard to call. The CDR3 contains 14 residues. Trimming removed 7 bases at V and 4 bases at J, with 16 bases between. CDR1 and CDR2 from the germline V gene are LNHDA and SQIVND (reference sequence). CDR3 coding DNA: TGTGCCAGTAAGACCTGGTCAGGCTTCTATGGCTACACCTTC. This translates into CASKTWSGFYGYTF.